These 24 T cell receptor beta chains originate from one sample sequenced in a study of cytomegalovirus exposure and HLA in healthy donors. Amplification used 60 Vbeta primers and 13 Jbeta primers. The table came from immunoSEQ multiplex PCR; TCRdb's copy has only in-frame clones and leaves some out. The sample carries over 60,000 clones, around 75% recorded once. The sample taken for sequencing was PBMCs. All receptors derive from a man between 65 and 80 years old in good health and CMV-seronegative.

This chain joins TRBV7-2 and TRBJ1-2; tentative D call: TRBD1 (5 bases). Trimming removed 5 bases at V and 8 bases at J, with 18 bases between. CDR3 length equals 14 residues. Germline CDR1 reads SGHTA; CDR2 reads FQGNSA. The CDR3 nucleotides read TGTGCCAGCAGCCCAGGAGGGGCAGAGGGGGGCTACACCTTC. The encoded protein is CASSPGGAEGGYTF.

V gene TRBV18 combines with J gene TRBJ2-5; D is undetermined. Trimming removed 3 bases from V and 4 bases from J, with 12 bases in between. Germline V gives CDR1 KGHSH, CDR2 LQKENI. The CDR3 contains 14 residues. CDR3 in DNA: TGTGCCAGCTCACCCCCCAGTTTTCCAGAGACCCAGTACTTC. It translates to CASSPPSFPETQYF. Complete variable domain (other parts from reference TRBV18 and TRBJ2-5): NAGVMQNPRHLVRRRGQEARLRCSPMKGHSHVYWYRQLPEEGLKFMVYLQKENIIDESGMPKERFSAEFPKEGPSILRIQQVVRGDSAAYFCASSPPSFPETQYFGPGTRLLVL.

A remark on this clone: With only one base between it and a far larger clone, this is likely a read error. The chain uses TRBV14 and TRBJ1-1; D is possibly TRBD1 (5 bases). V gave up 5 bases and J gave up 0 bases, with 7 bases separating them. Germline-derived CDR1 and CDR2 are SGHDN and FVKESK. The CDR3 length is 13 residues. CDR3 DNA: TGTGCCAGCAGCGAGACAGTGAACACTGAAGCTTTCTTT. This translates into CASSETVNTEAFF.

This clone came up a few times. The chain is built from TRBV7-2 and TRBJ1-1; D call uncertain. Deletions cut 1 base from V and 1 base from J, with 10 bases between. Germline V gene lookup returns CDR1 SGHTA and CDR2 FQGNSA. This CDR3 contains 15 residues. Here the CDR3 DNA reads TGTGCCAGCAGCTTAGGGAGTTTGGGGAACACTGAAGCTTTCTTT. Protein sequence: CASSLGSLGNTEAFF.

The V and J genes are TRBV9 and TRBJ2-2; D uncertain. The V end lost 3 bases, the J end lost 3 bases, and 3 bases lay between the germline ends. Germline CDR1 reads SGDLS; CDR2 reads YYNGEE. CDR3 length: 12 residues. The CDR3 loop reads CASSDYTGELFF. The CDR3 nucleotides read TGTGCCAGCAGCGACTACACCGGGGAGCTGTTTTTT.

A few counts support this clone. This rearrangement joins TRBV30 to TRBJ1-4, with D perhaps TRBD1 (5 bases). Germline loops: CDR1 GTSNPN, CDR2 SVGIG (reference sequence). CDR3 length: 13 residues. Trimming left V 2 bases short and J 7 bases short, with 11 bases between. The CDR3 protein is CAWSRDFGEKLFF. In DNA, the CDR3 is TGTGCCTGGAGTAGGGACTTTGGTGAAAAACTGTTTTTT.

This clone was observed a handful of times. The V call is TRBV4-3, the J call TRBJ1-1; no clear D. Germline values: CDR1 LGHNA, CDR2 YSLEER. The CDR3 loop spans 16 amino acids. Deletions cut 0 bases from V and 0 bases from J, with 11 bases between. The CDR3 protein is CASSQDSSFLNTEAFF. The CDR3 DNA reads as TGCGCCAGCAGCCAAGATTCCAGTTTTTTGAACACTGAAGCTTTCTTT.

As DNA, the CDR3 is TGCGCCAGCAAACTTTTTACGCGGACAGAAGAGACCCAGTACTTC. Translated, it gives CASKLFTRTEETQYF. The chain couples TRBV5-1 to TRBJ2-5; weak D call: TRBD1 (6 bases). The V gene's germline CDR1 is SGHRS and CDR2 YFSETQ. V was cut by 6 bases and J by 3 bases, with 18 bases left in between. CDR3 size: 15 residues.

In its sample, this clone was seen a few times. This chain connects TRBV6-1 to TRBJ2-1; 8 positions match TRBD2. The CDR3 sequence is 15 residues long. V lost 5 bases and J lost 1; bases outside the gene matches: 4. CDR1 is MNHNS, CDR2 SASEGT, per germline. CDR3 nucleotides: TGTGCCAGCAGTCCCCCGGGGGGGTCCTACAATGAGCAGTTCTTC. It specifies CASSPPGGSYNEQFF.

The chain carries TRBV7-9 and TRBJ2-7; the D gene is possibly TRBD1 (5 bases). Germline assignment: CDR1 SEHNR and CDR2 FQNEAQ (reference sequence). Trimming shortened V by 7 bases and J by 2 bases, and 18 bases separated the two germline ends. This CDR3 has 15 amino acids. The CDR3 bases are TGTGCCAGCATACGGTTAGGGCAGGGCACCTACGAGCAGTACTTC. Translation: CASIRLGQGTYEQYF. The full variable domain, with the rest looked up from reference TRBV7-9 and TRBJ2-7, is DTGVSQNPRHKITKRGQNVTFRCDPISEHNRLYWYRQTLGQGPEFLTYFQNEAQLEKSRLLSDRFSAERPKGSFSTLEIQRTEQGDSAMYLCASIRLGQGTYEQYFGPGTRLTVT.

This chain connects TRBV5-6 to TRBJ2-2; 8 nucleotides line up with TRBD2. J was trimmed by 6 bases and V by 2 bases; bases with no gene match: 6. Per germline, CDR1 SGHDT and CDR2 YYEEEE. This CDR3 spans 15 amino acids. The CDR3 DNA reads TGTGCCAGCAGCTTACGGGAGGGGCGGGCCGGGGAGCTGTTTTTT. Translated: CASSLREGRAGELFF. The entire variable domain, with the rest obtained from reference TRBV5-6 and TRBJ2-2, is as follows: DAGVTQSPTHLIKTRGQQVTLRCSPKSGHDTVSWYQQALGQGPQFIFQYYEEEERQRGNFPDRFSGHQFPNYSSELNVNALLLGDSALYLCASSLREGRAGELFFGEGSRLTVL.

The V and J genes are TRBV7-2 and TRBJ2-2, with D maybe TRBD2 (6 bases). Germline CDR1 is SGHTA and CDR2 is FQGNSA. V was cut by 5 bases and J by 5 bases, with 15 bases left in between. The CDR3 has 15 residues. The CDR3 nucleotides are TGTGCCAGCAGCCAATCGACTAGAAATACCGGGGAGCTGTTTTTT. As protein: CASSQSTRNTGELFF.

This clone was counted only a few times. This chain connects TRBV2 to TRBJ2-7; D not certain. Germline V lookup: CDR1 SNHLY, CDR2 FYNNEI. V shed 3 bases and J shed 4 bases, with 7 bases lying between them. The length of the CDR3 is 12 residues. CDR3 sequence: CASSESKYEQYF. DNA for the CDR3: TGTGCCAGCAGTGAGTCCAAATACGAGCAGTACTTC. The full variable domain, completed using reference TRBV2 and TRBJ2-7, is EPEVTQTPSHQVTQMGQEVILRCVPISNHLYFYWYRQILGQKVEFLVSFYNNEISEKSEIFDDQFSVERPDGSNFTLKIRSTKLEDSAMYFCASSESKYEQYFGPGTRLTVT.

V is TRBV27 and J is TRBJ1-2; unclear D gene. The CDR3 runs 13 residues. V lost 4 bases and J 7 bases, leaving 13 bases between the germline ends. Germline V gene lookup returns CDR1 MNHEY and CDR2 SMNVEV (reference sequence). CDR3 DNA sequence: TGTGCCAGCAGTTCTGCCCAACGGGGTGGCTACACCTTC. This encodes CASSSAQRGGYTF.

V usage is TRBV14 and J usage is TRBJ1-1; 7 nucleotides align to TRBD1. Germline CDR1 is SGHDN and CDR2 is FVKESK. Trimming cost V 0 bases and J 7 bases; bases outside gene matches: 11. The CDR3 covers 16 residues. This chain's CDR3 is CASSQDRDRVQGEAFF. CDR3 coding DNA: TGTGCCAGCAGCCAAGATCGAGACAGGGTTCAAGGTGAAGCTTTCTTT.

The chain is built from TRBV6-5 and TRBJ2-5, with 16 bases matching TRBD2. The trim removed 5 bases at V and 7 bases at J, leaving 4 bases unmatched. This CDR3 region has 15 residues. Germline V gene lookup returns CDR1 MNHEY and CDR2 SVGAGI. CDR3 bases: TGTGCCAGCAGTGCCGGGACTAGCGGGAGGGTGACCCAGTACTTC. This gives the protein CASSAGTSGRVTQYF.

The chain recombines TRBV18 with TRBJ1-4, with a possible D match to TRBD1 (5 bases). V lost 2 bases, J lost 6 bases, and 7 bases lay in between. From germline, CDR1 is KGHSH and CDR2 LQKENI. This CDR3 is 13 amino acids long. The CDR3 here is CASSPGADEKLFF. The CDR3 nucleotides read TGTGCCAGCTCACCAGGGGCGGATGAAAAACTGTTTTTT. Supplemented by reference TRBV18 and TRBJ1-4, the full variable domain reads NAGVMQNPRHLVRRRGQEARLRCSPMKGHSHVYWYRQLPEEGLKFMVYLQKENIIDESGMPKERFSAEFPKEGPSILRIQQVVRGDSAAYFCASSPGADEKLFFGSGTQLSVL.

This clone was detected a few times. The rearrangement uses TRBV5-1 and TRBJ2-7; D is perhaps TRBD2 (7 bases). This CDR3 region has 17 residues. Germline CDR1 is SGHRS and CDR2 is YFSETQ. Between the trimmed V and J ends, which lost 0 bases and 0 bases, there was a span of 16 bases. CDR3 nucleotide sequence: TGCGCCAGCAGCTTGGTTGGGCGGGGGCGCGTCTCCTACGAGCAGTACTTC. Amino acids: CASSLVGRGRVSYEQYF. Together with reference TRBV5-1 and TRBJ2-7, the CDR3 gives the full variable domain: KAGVTQTPRYLIKTRGQQVTLSCSPISGHRSVSWYQQTPGQGLQFLFEYFSETQRNKGNFPGRFSGRQFSNSRSEMNVSTLELGDSALYLCASSLVGRGRVSYEQYFGPGTRLTVT.

The CDR3 DNA sequence: TGTGCCAGCTCACCAATGGCTAGCGGGAACACCGGGGAGCTGTTTTTT. Translated, it gives CASSPMASGNTGELFF. The chain joins TRBV18 to TRBJ2-2; 7 bases match TRBD2. CDR3 size: 16 residues. From germline, CDR1 is KGHSH and CDR2 LQKENI. V gave up 2 bases and J gave up 1 base; unmatched junction bases: 4. Full variable domain (remainder filled in from reference TRBV18 and TRBJ2-2): NAGVMQNPRHLVRRRGQEARLRCSPMKGHSHVYWYRQLPEEGLKFMVYLQKENIIDESGMPKERFSAEFPKEGPSILRIQQVVRGDSAAYFCASSPMASGNTGELFFGEGSRLTVL.

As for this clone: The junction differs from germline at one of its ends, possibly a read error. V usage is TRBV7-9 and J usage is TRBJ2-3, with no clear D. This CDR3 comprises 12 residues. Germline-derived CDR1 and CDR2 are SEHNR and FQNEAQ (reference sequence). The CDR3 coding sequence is TGTTCCAGCAGCTTATTCACCGGGACGCAGTATTTT. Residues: CSSSLFTGTQYF. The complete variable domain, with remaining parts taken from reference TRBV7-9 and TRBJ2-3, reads DTGVSQNPRHKITKRGQNVTFRCDPISEHNRLYWYRQTLGQGPEFLTYFQNEAQLEKSRLLSDRFSAERPKGSFSTLEIQRTEQGDSAMYLCSSSLFTGTQYFGPGTRLTVL.

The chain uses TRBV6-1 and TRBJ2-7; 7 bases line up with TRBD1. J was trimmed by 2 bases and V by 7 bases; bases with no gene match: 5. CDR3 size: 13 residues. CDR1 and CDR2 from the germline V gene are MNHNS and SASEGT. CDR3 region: CASTDRDPYEQYF. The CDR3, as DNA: TGTGCCAGCACCGACAGGGATCCCTACGAGCAGTACTTC.

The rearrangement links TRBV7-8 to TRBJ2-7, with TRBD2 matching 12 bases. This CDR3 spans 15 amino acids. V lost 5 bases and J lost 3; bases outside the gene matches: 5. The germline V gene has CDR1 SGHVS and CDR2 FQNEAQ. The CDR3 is CASSQGLAGIYEQYF. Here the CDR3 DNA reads TGTGCCAGCAGCCAAGGACTAGCGGGAATCTACGAGCAGTACTTC.

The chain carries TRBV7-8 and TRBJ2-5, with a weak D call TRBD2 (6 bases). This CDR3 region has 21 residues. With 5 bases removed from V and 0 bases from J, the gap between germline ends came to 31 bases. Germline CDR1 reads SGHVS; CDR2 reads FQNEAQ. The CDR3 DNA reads TGTGCCAGCAGCGTAAGAGCCCTAGCGCGGGCGGGCGAGACTTACCAAGAGACCCAGTACTTC. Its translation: CASSVRALARAGETYQETQYF.

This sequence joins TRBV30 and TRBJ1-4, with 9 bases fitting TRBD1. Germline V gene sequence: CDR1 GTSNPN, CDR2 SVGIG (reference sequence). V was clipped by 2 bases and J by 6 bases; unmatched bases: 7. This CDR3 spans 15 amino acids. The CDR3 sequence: CAWSKGRTGDEKLFF. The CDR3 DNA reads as TGTGCCTGGAGTAAGGGCAGGACAGGGGATGAAAAACTGTTTTTT.